The rows below give T cell receptor beta chains drawn from one sample of a study of T cells after yellow fever vaccination. In TCRdb, the 5' RACE reads were re-called with MiXCR into one record per CDR3 protein. The table has hundreds of thousands of distinct CDR3 sequences, about 19% seen once. This sample comprised PBMCs, obtained before the yellow fever booster vaccination. The receptors derive from a man between 18 and 29 years old who received the YFV17D yellow fever vaccine. Both conserved end residues are part of each CDR3. Fields, in order: V gene, J gene, D gene, clone size, CDR3 DNA, CDR3 protein. A D gene is named only where the DNA matches it firmly. Some rows mark clone size as missing; the rest say once, few, many or name a class of expanded clone.

TRBV20-1	TRBJ2-7	TRBD1	.	TGCAGTGCTCGAGAGAGCTTTAGGACAGGGCTTGACGAGCAGTACTTC	CSARESFRTGLDEQYF
TRBV29-1	TRBJ2-7	TRBD1	few	TGCAGCGTCATACTCCGGGACAGGGGCTACGAGCAGTACTTC	CSVILRDRGYEQYF
TRBV12-3/TRBV12-4	TRBJ2-3	.	few	TGTGCCAGCAGTTTATGGGGGACTACAGATACGCAGTATTTT	CASSLWGTTDTQYF
TRBV27	TRBJ2-7	.	.	TGTGCCAGCAGTTGGACGACCCCTTACGAGCAGTACTTC	CASSWTTPYEQYF
TRBV7-9	TRBJ1-5	.	few	TGTGCCAGCAGCTTAGTTCCCCCGGACCAGGGACCCCAGCATTTT	CASSLVPPDQGPQHF
TRBV20-1	TRBJ1-2	.	few	TGCAGTGCGACGGGATCGGACAGCTATGGCTACACCTTC	CSATGSDSYGYTF
TRBV7-2	TRBJ2-4	.	many	TGTGCCAGCAGCTTAGTGGGAAACATTCAGTACTTC	CASSLVGNIQYF
TRBV30	TRBJ2-3	.	few	TGTGCCTGGAGTGTACTGGGGGGAGATAGAGGAGATACGCAGTATTTT	CAWSVLGGDRGDTQYF
TRBV30	TRBJ2-5	TRBD2	few	TGTGCCTGGAGGCGGGGGGGCCAAGAGACCCAGTACTTC	CAWRRGGQETQYF
TRBV12-5	TRBJ2-1	TRBD2	few	TGTGCTAGTGGTTTTGCGACTAGCCGCAACAACAATGAGCAGTTCTTC	CASGFATSRNNNEQFF
TRBV30	TRBJ2-3	.	.	TGTGCCTGGAACCCGGGCACAGATACGCAGTATTTT	CAWNPGTDTQYF
TRBV27	TRBJ1-2	.	few	TGTGCCAGCAGTTTATCGAGCAGGCCCTATGGCTACACCTTC	CASSLSSRPYGYTF
TRBV5-1	TRBJ1-1	.	.	TGCGCCAGCAGCCCGAACCTGGGGGGGAACACTGAAGCTTTCTTT	CASSPNLGGNTEAFF
TRBV16	TRBJ1-5	TRBD1	few	TGTGCCAGCAGCCAATCGGGACAGGGCGATCAGCCCCAGCATTTT	CASSQSGQGDQPQHF
TRBV12-3/TRBV12-4	TRBJ2-3	TRBD2	few	TGTGCCAGCAGTTCCCGGGGTAGCGGGGGTAGCACAGATACGCAGTATTTT	CASSSRGSGGSTDTQYF
TRBV7-7	TRBJ2-2	.	few	TGTGCCAGCAGCTTAGCGGGAGGCAGGGTCTACACCGGGGAGCTGTTTTTT	CASSLAGGRVYTGELFF